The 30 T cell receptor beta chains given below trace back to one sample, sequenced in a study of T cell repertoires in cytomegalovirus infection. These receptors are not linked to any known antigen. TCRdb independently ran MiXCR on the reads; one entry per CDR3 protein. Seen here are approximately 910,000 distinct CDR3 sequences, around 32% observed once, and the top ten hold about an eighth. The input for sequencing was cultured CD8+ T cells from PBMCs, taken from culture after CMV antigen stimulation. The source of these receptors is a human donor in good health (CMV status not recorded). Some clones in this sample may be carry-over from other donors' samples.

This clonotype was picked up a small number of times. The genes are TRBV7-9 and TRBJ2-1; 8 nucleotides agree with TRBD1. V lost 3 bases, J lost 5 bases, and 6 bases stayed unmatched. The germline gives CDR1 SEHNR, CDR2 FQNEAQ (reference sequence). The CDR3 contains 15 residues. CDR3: CASSFNRGLNNEQFF. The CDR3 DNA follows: TGTGCCAGCAGCTTCAACAGGGGGTTAAACAATGAGCAGTTCTTC. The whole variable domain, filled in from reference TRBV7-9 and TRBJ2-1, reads DTGVSQNPRHKITKRGQNVTFRCDPISEHNRLYWYRQTLGQGPEFLTYFQNEAQLEKSRLLSDRFSAERPKGSFSTLEIQRTEQGDSAMYLCASSFNRGLNNEQFFGPGTRLTVL.

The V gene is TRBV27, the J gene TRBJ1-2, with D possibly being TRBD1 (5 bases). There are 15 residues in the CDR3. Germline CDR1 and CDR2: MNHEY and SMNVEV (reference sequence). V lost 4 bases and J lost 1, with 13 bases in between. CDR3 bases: TGTGCCAGCAGTTCCGATGGGGGGGATAACTATGGCTACACCTTC. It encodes CASSSDGGDNYGYTF.

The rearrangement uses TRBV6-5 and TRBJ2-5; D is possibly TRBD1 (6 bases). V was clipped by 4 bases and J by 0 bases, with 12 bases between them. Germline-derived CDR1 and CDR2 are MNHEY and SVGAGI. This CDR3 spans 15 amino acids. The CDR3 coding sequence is TGTGCCAGCAGTTCCGCCGGACAGTACCAAGAGACCCAGTACTTC. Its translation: CASSSAGQYQETQYF.

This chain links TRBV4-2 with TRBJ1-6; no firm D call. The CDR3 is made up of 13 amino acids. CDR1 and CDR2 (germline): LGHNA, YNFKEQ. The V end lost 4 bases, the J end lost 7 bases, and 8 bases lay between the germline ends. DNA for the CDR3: TGTGCCAGCAGCCCCCGCCCGAATTCACCCCTCCACTTT. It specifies CASSPRPNSPLHF.

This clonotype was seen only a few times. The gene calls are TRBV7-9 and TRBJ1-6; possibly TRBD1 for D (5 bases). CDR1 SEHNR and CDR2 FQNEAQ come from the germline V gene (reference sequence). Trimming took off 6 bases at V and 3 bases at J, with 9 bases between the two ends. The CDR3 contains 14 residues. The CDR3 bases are TGTGCCAGCAGTTCGGACATCTATAATTCACCCCTCCACTTT. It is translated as CASSSDIYNSPLHF.

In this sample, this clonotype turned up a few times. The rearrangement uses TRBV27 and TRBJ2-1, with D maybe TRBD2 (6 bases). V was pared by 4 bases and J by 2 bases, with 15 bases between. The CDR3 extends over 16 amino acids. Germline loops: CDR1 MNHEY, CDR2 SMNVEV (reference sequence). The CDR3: CASSSGAWEAYNEQFF. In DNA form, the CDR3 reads TGTGCCAGCAGTTCCGGGGCCTGGGAGGCCTACAATGAGCAGTTCTTC.

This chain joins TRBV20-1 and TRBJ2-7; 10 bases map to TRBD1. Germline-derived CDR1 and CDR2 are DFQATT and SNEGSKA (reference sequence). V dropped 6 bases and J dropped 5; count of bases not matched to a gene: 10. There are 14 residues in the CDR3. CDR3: CSARVLDRGNEQYF. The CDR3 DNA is TGCAGTGCAAGGGTGCTGGACAGGGGGAACGAGCAGTACTTC.

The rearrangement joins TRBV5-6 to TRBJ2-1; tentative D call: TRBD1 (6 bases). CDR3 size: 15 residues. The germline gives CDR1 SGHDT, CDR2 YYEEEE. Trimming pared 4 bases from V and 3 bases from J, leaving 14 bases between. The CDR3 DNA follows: TGTGCCAGCAGCCCCCGGGACAACTACTACAATGAGCAGTTCTTC. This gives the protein CASSPRDNYYNEQFF.

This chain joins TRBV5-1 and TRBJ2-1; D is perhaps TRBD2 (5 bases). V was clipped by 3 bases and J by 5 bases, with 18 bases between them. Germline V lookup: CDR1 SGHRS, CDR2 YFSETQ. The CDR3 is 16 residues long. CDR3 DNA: TGCGCCAGCAGCTCAAGACAAGCCGGGGATCACAATGAGCAGTTCTTC. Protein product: CASSSRQAGDHNEQFF.

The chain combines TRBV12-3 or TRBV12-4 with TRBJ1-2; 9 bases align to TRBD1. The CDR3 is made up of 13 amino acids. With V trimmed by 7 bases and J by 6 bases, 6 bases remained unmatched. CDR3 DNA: TGTGCCAGCACCTGGACAGGGGACGATGGCTACACCTTC. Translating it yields CASTWTGDDGYTF.

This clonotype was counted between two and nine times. CDR3 coding DNA: TGTGCCAGCAGCTCCCGAAACGAAAAACTGTTTTTT. Its translation: CASSSRNEKLFF. The chain has TRBV7-6 and TRBJ1-4; D call uncertain. Germline V CDR1 and CDR2: SGHVS, FNYEAQ. The V gene lost 4 bases and the J gene lost 8 bases, with 8 bases spanning the gap. The CDR3 length is 12 residues.

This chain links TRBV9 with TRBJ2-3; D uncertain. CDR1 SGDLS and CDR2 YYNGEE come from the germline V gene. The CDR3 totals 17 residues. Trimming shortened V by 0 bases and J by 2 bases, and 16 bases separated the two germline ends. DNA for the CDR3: TGTGCCAGCAGCGTAGGAGGCGGCAGCCCTTACACAGATACGCAGTATTTT. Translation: CASSVGGGSPYTDTQYF.

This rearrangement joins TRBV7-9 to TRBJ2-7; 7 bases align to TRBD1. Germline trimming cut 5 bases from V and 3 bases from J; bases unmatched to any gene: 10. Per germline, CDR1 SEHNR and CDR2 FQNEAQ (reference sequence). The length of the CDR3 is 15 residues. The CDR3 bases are TGTGCCAGCAGCCCCCCGGGACAGTTTTACTACGAGCAGTACGTC. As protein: CASSPPGQFYYEQYV.

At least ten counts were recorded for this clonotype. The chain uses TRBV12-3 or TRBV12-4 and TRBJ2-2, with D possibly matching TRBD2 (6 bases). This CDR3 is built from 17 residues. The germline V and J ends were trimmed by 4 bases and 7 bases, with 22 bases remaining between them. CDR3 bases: TGTGCCAGCAGTTCACCCGGGAGTGGAGGACCGGGCGGGGAGCTGTTTTTT. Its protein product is CASSSPGSGGPGGELFF.

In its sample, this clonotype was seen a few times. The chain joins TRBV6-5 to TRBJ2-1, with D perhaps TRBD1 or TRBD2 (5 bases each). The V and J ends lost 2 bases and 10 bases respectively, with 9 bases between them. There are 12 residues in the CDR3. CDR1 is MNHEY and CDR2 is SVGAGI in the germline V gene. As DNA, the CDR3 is TGTGCCAGCAGTTACCTTTGGGGGGAGCAGTTCTTC. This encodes CASSYLWGEQFF.

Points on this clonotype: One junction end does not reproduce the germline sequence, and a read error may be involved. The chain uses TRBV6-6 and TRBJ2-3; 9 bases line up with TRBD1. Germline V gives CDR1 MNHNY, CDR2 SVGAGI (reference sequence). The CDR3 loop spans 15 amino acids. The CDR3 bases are TGTGTCAGCAGTAGGACGGGACAGGGTTACGATACGCAGTATTTT. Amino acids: CVSSRTGQGYDTQYF.

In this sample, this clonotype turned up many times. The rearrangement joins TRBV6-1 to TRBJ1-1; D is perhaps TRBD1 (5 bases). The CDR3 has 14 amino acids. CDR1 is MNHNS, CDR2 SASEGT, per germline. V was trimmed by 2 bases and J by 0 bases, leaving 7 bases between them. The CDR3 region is CASSEWGLNTEAFF. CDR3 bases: TGTGCCAGCAGTGAATGGGGGTTGAACACTGAAGCTTTCTTT.

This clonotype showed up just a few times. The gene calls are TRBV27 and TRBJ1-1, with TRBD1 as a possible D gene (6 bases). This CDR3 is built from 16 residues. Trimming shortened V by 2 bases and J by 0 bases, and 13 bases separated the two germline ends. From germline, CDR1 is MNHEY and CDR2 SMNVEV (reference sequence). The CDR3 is CASSLQGNLMNTEAFF. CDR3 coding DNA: TGTGCCAGCAGTTTACAGGGGAATCTAATGAACACTGAAGCTTTCTTT.

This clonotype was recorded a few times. The CDR3 DNA follows: TGTGCCAGCAGTTACAGGGCGCGGGTGAGCACAGATACGCAGTATTTT. This codes for CASSYRARVSTDTQYF. This chain joins TRBV6-1 and TRBJ2-3; tentative D call: TRBD1 (6 bases). V lost 5 bases and J 0 bases, leaving 15 bases between the germline ends. Germline loops: CDR1 MNHNS, CDR2 SASEGT. The CDR3 length is 16 residues.

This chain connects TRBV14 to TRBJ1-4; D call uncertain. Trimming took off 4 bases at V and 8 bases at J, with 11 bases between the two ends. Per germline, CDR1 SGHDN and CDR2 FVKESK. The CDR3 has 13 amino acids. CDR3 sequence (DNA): TGTGCCAGCAGCCGCTACCGCCTGGAAAAACTGTTTTTT. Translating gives CASSRYRLEKLFF.

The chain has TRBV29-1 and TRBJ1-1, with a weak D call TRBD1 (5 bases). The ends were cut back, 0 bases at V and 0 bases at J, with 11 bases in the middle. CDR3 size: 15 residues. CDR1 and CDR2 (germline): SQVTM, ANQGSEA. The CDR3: CSVEETVTVNTEAFF. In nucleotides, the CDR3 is TGCAGCGTTGAAGAAACCGTGACAGTGAACACTGAAGCTTTCTTT. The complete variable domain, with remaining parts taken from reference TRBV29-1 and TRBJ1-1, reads SAVISQKPSRDICQRGTSLTIQCQVDSQVTMMFWYRQQPGQSLTLIATANQGSEATYESGFVIDKFPISRPNLTFSTLTVSNMSPEDSSIYLCSVEETVTVNTEAFFGQGTRLTVV.

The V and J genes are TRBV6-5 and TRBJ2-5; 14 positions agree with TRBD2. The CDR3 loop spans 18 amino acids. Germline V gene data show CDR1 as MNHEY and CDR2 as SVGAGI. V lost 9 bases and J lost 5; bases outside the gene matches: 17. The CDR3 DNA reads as TGTGCCAGATTCCCTAGACTAGCGGGGGGGCCTCGGTCCGAGACCCAGTACTTC. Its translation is CARFPRLAGGPRSETQYF.

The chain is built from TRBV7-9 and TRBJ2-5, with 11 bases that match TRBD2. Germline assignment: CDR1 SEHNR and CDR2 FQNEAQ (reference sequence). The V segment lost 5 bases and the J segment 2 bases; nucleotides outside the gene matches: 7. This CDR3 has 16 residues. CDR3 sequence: CASSPGVAGGQETQYF. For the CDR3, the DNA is TGTGCCAGCAGCCCCGGGGTAGCGGGGGGGCAAGAGACCCAGTACTTC.

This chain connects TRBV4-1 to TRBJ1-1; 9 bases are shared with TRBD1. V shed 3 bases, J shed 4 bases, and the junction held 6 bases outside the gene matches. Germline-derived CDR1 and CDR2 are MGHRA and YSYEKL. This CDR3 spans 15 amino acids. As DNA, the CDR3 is TGCGCCAGCAGCCATCCCGGGACAGGGACCACTGAAGCTTTCTTT. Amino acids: CASSHPGTGTTEAFF.

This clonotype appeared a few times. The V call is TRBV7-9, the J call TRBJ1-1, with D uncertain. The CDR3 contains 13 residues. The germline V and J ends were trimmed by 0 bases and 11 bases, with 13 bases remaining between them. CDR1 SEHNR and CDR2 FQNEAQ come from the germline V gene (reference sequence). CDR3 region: CASSLAGSLGAFF. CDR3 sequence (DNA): TGTGCCAGCAGCTTAGCGGGGAGCCTTGGGGCTTTCTTT.

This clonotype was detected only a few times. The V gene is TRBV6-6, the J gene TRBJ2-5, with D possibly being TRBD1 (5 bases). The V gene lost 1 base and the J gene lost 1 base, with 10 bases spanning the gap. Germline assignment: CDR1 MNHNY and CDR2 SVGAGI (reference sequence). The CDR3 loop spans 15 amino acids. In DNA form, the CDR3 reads TGTGCCAGCAGTTACTACAGGCCAAGCCAAGAGACCCAGTACTTC. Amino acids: CASSYYRPSQETQYF.

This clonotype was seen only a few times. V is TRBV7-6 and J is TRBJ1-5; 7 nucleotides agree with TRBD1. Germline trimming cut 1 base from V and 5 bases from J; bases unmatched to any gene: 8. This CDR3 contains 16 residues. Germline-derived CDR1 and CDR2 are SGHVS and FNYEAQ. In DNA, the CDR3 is TGTGCCAGCAGCTTAGAGGAGACAGGGTTTGATCAGCCCCAGCATTTT. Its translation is CASSLEETGFDQPQHF.

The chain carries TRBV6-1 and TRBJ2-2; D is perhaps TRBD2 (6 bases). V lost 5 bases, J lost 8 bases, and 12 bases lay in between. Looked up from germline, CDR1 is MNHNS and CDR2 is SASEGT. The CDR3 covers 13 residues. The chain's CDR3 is CASSSLAAGELFF. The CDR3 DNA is TGTGCCAGCAGTTCATTAGCGGCGGGGGAGCTGTTTTTT.

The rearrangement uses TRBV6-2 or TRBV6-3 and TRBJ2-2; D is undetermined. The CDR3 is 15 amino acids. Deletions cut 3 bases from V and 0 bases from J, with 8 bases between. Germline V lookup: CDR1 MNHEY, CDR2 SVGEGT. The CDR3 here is CASSYIRANTGELFF. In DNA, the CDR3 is TGTGCCAGCAGTTATATCCGAGCGAACACCGGGGAGCTGTTTTTT.

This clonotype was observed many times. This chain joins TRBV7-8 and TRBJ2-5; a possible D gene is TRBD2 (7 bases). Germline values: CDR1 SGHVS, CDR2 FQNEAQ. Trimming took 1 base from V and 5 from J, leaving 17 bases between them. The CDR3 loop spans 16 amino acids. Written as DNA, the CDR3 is TGTGCCAGCAGCTTAGTTCCGGGGGGCCCGGAGGAGACCCAGTACTTC. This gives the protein CASSLVPGGPEETQYF.